A single T cell receptor beta chain is shown here with its context. The sample is drawn from a study of blood T cell repertoires in COVID-19. Across the study: The analysed material was cDNA or gDNA that came from T cells, B-cell-depleted T cells, or PBMCs.

The germline V gene encodes CDR1 SGHNT and CDR2 YYREEE (reference sequence). The length of the CDR3 is 15 residues. The germline V and J ends were trimmed by 0 bases and 1 base, with 7 bases remaining between them. In the authors' workflow: Reference gene primer amplification in the assay estimated nucleated cell counts. Clones were sequenced by immunoSEQ multiplex PCR, and TCRdb holds only the in-frame ones, with some missing. D and trimming were read from the DNA, whereas the V and J calls and clone size are those reported in that table. The top ten clones hold 3.1% of a sample with approximately 34,000 clones, 81% of them seen once.

This sequence originates from a man between 65 and 85 years old with COVID-19, enrolled during active disease. The chain combines TRBV5-4 with TRBJ2-2; D gene ambiguous. The material sequenced was peripheral blood. The CDR3 spells CASSLVDWNTGELFF. The CDR3, as DNA: TGTGCCAGCAGCTTGGTTGACTGGAACACCGGGGAGCTGTTTTTT.